This T cell receptor beta chain was profiled in a study of blood T cell repertoires in COVID-19. Study-level information: Samples of COVID-19 (acute and convalescent) were obtained from the United States, Italy and Spain. Sample material is recorded as cDNA or gDNA derived from T cells, B-cell-depleted T cells, or PBMCs.

Germline trimming cut 6 bases from V and 0 bases from J; bases unmatched to any gene: 17. The CDR3 has 20 residues. CDR1 and CDR2 from the germline V gene are WNHNN and SYGVQD (reference sequence). Per the study methods: Using reference gene primer amplification, nucleated cell counts were estimated. Profiled with immunoSEQ multiplex PCR; TCRdb holds only in-frame clones, not every one. V, J and clone size were drawn from that table, and D and trimming were deduced from the DNA. The sample lists 150,000 to 200,000 clones; around four fifths were seen once. The chain is built from TRBV10-1 and TRBJ2-3; 11 bases match TRBD2. This receptor was identified in a human donor with acute or convalescent COVID-19. The donor label of this sample is uncertain. The sample was peripheral blood. CDR3: CASSRGSGTSGTSSTDTQYF. The CDR3 DNA reads as TGCGCCAGCAGCCGCGGTTCCGGGACTAGCGGTACCTCTAGCACAGATACGCAGTATTTT.